This T cell receptor beta chain was recorded in a study of shared clonotypes between healthy human individuals. Study overall: The donor pool was made up of two women and three men aged 18 to 49.

The CDR3 has 15 residues. The ends were cut back, 2 bases at V and 4 bases at J, with 12 bases in the middle. The germline gives CDR1 SGHRS, CDR2 YFSETQ. Approximately 200 ng DNA, approximately 31,000 T cell genomes, went into each sorted-subset replicate PCR. Only in-frame clones appear in the TCRdb table, and some are missing; sequencing was by immunoSEQ multiplex PCR. This sample has about 1 million clones; about 80% occur once, and the top ten carry about 1.5%. This chain links TRBV5-1 with TRBJ1-4; D perhaps matches TRBD1 (5 bases). Sequencing was carried out using memory CD4+ T cells sorted from blood. The sample's subset: CD45RA-negative fraction. The TCR originated in a man between 18 and 29 years old in good health. CDR3 DNA sequence: TGCGCCAGCAGCTTACCCGGGACTGTTAATGAAAAACTGTTTTTT. Its translation is CASSLPGTVNEKLFF.